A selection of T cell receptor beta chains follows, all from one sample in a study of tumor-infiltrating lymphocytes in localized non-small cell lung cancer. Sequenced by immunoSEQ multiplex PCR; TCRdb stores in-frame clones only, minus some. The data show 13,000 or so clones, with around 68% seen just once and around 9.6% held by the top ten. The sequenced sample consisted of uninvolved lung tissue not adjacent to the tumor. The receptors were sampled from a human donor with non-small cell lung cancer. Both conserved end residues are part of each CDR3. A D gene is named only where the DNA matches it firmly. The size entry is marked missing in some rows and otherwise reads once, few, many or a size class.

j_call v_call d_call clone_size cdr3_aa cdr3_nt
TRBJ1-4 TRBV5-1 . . CASSWGPTAGEKLFF TGCGCCAGCAGTTGGGGACCGACGGCGGGTGAAAAACTGTTTTTT
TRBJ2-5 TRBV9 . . CASSVSGEGETQYF TGTGCCAGCAGCGTTAGCGGAGAGGGAGAGACCCAGTACTTC
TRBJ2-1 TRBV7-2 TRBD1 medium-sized CASKTGQGSWNEQFF TGTGCCAGCAAAACGGGACAGGGGAGTTGGAATGAGCAGTTCTTC
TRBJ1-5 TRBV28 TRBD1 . CASSLEVLTGRAQPQHF TGTGCCAGCAGTTTAGAGGTGTTGACAGGGAGGGCCCAGCCCCAGCATTTT
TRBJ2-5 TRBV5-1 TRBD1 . CASSPGQGWETQYF TGCGCCAGCTCTCCGGGACAGGGGTGGGAGACCCAGTACTTC
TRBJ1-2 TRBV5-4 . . CASSRPGGNNYGYTF TGTGCCAGCAGCCGGCCGGGGGGCAATAACTATGGCTACACCTTC
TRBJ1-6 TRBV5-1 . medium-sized CASSLVEGTLYNSPLHF TGCGCCAGCAGCTTGGTGGAGGGAACTCTCTATAATTCACCCCTCCACTTT
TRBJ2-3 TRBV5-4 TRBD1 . CASSADRGRVDTQYF TGTGCCAGCAGCGCGGACAGGGGGCGGGTAGATACGCAGTATTTT
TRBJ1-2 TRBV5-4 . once CASSSAGVANYGYTF TGTGCCAGCAGCTCGGCAGGGGTAGCTAACTATGGCTACACCTTC
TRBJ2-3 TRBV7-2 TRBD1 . CASSLTGGADTQYF TGTGCCAGCAGCCTGACAGGGGGAGCAGATACGCAGTATTTT
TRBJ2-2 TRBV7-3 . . CASSPTFGTGELFF TGTGCCAGCAGCCCCACGTTCGGAACCGGGGAGCTGTTTTTT
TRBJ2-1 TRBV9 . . CASSVGQRADNEQFF TGTGCCAGCAGCGTAGGACAGAGAGCCGACAATGAGCAGTTCTTC
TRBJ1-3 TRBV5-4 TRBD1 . CASSLGATGVTGNTIYF TGTGCCAGCAGCTTGGGAGCCACAGGGGTGACTGGAAACACCATATATTTT
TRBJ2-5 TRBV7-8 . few CASSSDRSETQYF TGTGCCAGCAGCTCCGACAGGTCAGAGACCCAGTACTTC
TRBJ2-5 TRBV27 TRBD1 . CASSPRGQGETQYF TGTGCCAGCAGCCCCAGGGGGCAGGGGGAGACCCAGTACTTC
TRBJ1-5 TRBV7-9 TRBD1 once CASSLAGTGEISNQPQHF TGTGCCAGCAGCTTAGCCGGGACAGGGGAGATTAGCAATCAGCCCCAGCATTTT
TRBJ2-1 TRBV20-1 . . CSATPYNEQFF TGCAGTGCGACTCCGTACAATGAGCAGTTCTTC
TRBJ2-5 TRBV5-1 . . CASSLKLAGETQYF TGCGCCAGCAGCTTGAAACTTGCCGGAGAGACCCAGTACTTC
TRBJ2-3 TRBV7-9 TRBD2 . CASSLSSGDTDTQYF TGTGCCAGCAGCTTATCTAGCGGGGACACAGATACGCAGTATTTT
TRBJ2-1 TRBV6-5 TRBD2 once CASSYFAGGDNEQFF TGTGCCAGCAGTTACTTTGCGGGAGGTGACAATGAGCAGTTCTTC
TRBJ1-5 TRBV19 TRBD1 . CASSETGRHQPQHF TGTGCCAGCAGTGAGACAGGGCGTCATCAGCCCCAGCATTTT
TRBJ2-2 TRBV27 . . CASNIRPTGELFF TGTGCCAGCAATATCCGGCCCACCGGGGAGCTGTTTTTT
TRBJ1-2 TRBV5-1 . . CASSLEEGSYGYTF TGCGCCAGCAGCTTGGAGGAGGGCTCCTATGGCTACACCTTC
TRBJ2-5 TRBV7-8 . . CASSLVTQQETQYF TGTGCCAGCAGCTTAGTGACCCAACAAGAGACCCAGTACTTC